The 17 T cell receptor beta chains given below trace back to one sample, sequenced in a study of T cells in Graves' hyperthyroidism and ophthalmopathy. Regions amplified from RNA transcripts were the TCR beta CDR3 regions. A first-round RT-PCR of the TCR CDR3 used the HTBI primer set. TCRdb reprocessed the multiplex PCR reads with MiXCR, giving one entry per CDR3 protein. The sample lists around 300,000 distinct CDR3 sequences; around a quarter were seen once. Input material: blood. The receptors come from a man aged 40-50 years with Graves' hyperthyroidism that later progressed to Graves' ophthalmopathy.

This clonotype was picked up many times. The chain employs TRBV4-1 and TRBJ2-7, with TRBD1 matching over 7 bases. CDR3 length: 14 amino acids. The germline gives CDR1 MGHRA, CDR2 YSYEKL. With V trimmed by 1 base and J by 2 bases, 2 bases remained unmatched. CDR3 in DNA: TGCGCCAGCAGCCAAGCTACAGGGGCCTACGAGCAGTACTTC. Translated, it gives CASSQATGAYEQYF.

This clonotype has a single count. The V and J genes are TRBV20-1 and TRBJ2-5; 11 bases are shared with TRBD2. CDR1 is DFQATT and CDR2 is SNEGSKA in the germline V gene (reference sequence). J lost 4 bases, V lost 0 bases, and 7 bases had no gene match. CDR3 length: 16 amino acids. The CDR3, as DNA: TGCAGTGCTAGAGACCCCTTAGCGGGAGGGCGAGAGACCCAGTACTTC. Translation: CSARDPLAGGRETQYF.

This clonotype has ten or more counts. The CDR3 region is CASSEQGGAEAFF. CDR3 bases: TGTGCCAGCAGTGAACAGGGAGGGGCGGAAGCTTTCTTT. This chain joins TRBV25-1 and TRBJ1-1; D is possibly TRBD1 (5 bases). This CDR3 is built from 13 residues. CDR1 MGHDK and CDR2 SYGVNS come from the germline V gene. Between the trimmed V and J ends, which lost 2 bases and 8 bases, there was a span of 12 bases.

This clonotype was seen many times. V and J are TRBV12-3 or TRBV12-4 and TRBJ1-2; no definite D call. This CDR3 comprises 14 residues. Trimming took off 2 bases at V and 5 bases at J, with 12 bases between the two ends. The CDR3 is CASSLNHWTYGYTF. The CDR3 nucleotides are TGTGCCAGCAGTTTAAACCATTGGACTTATGGCTACACCTTC.

This clonotype was seen a handful of times. The chain is built from TRBV19 and TRBJ2-2; 9 positions agree with TRBD1. The CDR3 runs 17 residues. Trimming took 0 bases from V and 4 from J; bases not matched to a gene: 6. CDR1 LNHDA and CDR2 SQIVND come from the germline V gene (reference sequence). This CDR3 is CASSIEGQGIPTGELFF. DNA of the CDR3: TGTGCCAGTAGTATAGAGGGACAGGGAATTCCCACCGGGGAGCTGTTTTTT.

This clonotype was counted many times. The chain couples TRBV29-1 to TRBJ2-5; TRBD1 matches at 11 bases. CDR1 SQVTM and CDR2 ANQGSEA come from the germline V gene. The CDR3 is made up of 15 amino acids. The V segment lost 7 bases and the J segment 3 bases; nucleotides outside the gene matches: 10. The DNA for the CDR3 is TGCAGCGGGACAGGGGGCTCCGACTATAAAGAGACCCAGTACTTC. Residues: CSGTGGSDYKETQYF.

The chain is built from TRBV20-1 and TRBJ2-2; no firm D call. The length of the CDR3 is 12 residues. V was trimmed by 4 bases and J by 1 base, leaving 4 bases between them. In germline, CDR1 is DFQATT, CDR2 SNEGSKA (reference sequence). In DNA, the CDR3 is TGCAGTGCTAACGAGAACACCGGGGAGCTGTTTTTT. Translation gives CSANENTGELFF.

This clonotype was picked up many times. The chain uses TRBV7-3 and TRBJ1-1; no reliable D call. The germline V gene has CDR1 SGHTA and CDR2 FQGTGA. This CDR3 spans 13 amino acids. V dropped 0 bases and J dropped 3 bases, with 5 bases sitting between them. Here the CDR3 reads CASSLTTHTEAFF. CDR3 sequence (DNA): TGTGCCAGCAGCTTAACGACGCACACTGAAGCTTTCTTT.

CDR3 residues: CASSLKTGTSGSYEQYF. Here the CDR3 DNA reads TGTGCCAGCAGTCTAAAGACCGGGACTAGCGGGTCCTACGAGCAGTACTTC. The rearrangement uses TRBV12-3 or TRBV12-4 and TRBJ2-7; the match to TRBD2 covers 12 bases. The CDR3 spans 17 residues. J lost 1 base, V lost 5 bases, and 9 bases had no gene match.

This clonotype was found many times. The J gene is TRBJ2-7, the V gene TRBV5-1; unclear D gene. This CDR3 spans 14 amino acids. Trimming stripped 1 base from V and 9 bases from J, with 17 bases between. From germline, CDR1 is SGHRS and CDR2 YFSETQ. The CDR3 protein is CASSLNRLTWVQYF. The DNA of the CDR3 is TGCGCCAGCAGCTTGAATCGGCTTACTTGGGTGCAGTACTTC.

This clonotype was detected many times. The chain recombines TRBV11-2 with TRBJ1-3; D remains unclear. CDR3 length: 14 amino acids. Germline lookup yields CDR1 SGHAT and CDR2 FQNNGV. Trimming took off 0 bases at V and 4 bases at J, with 7 bases between the two ends. Written as DNA, the CDR3 is TGTGCCAGCAGCTTAGAACGAACCGGAAACACCATATATTTT. Its protein is CASSLERTGNTIYF.

This clonotype has at least ten counts. V gene TRBV6-1 combines with J gene TRBJ1-5; 9 bases line up with TRBD1. CDR1 and CDR2 from the germline V gene are MNHNS and SASEGT. J was trimmed by 2 bases and V by 4 bases; bases with no gene match: 6. The CDR3 has 16 residues. CDR3: CASSGNRGRGNQPQHF. Here the CDR3 DNA reads TGTGCCAGCAGTGGAAACAGGGGGCGCGGCAATCAGCCCCAGCATTTT.

This clonotype was counted at least ten times. This chain joins TRBV12-3 or TRBV12-4 and TRBJ2-7; D remains ambiguous. This CDR3 contains 14 residues. The V end was cut by 4 bases, the J end by 0 bases, with 10 bases between. CDR3 region: CASSSYTVSYEQYF. The CDR3 region has the DNA TGTGCCAGCAGTTCCTACACCGTCTCCTACGAGCAGTACTTC.

There are many counts of this clonotype. This rearrangement joins TRBV7-8 to TRBJ2-7; tentatively, D is TRBD1 or TRBD2 (5 bases each). The CDR3 runs 15 residues. V dropped 4 bases and J dropped 4 bases, with 17 bases sitting between them. Germline CDR1 reads SGHVS; CDR2 reads FQNEAQ. The CDR3 reads CASSSAPGRLYEQYF. CDR3 DNA sequence: TGTGCCAGCAGCTCAGCTCCGGGACGTCTGTACGAGCAGTACTTC.

This clonotype was counted ten times or more. This chain joins TRBV11-2 and TRBJ2-2; 10 bases map to TRBD1. Losses at the gene ends were 5 bases for V and 5 bases for J; bases not matched to a gene: 5. The CDR3 covers 15 residues. CDR1 and CDR2 (germline): SGHAT, FQNNGV. The CDR3 spells CASSRDRGPTGELFF. CDR3 DNA: TGTGCCAGCAGCCGGGACAGGGGACCGACCGGGGAGCTGTTTTTT.

The table lists this clonotype with many counts. This chain links TRBV6-5 with TRBJ2-5, with no clear D. The CDR3 is 12 residues long. Germline V gives CDR1 MNHEY, CDR2 SVGAGI. V lost 0 bases and J lost 5, with 4 bases in between. As DNA, the CDR3 is TGTGCCAGCAGTTACTCAGGGGAGACCCAGTACTTC. Residues: CASSYSGETQYF.

This clonotype was counted many times. V gene TRBV12-3 or TRBV12-4 combines with J gene TRBJ2-5; 9 positions agree with TRBD2. CDR3 length: 16 residues. Trimming took 2 bases from V and 4 from J; bases not matched to a gene: 8. The CDR3 loop is CASSLIPSGMAETQYF. The CDR3 coding sequence is TGTGCCAGCAGTTTAATACCTAGCGGGATGGCAGAGACCCAGTACTTC.